This T cell receptor beta chain is from a study of blood T cell repertoires in COVID-19. Here immunoSEQ multiplex PCR was the method, and the copy in TCRdb shows in-frame clones only, minus some. The repertoire has 200,000 or so clones, 70% to 90% of them found once; the top ten carry over 2.5%. Germline values: CDR1 ENHRY, CDR2 SYGVKD. V was trimmed by 6 bases and J by 5 bases, leaving 11 bases between them. The CDR3 contains 14 residues. The receptor was isolated from a man in his fifties or sixties with acute or convalescent COVID-19. The V gene is TRBV10-3, the J gene TRBJ1-6, with D maybe TRBD1 (5 bases). The sequencing sample was made of peripheral blood. The DNA for the CDR3 is TGTGCCATCAGAGGTGGGGCTGATAATTCACCCCTCCACTTT. It specifies CAIRGGADNSPLHF.